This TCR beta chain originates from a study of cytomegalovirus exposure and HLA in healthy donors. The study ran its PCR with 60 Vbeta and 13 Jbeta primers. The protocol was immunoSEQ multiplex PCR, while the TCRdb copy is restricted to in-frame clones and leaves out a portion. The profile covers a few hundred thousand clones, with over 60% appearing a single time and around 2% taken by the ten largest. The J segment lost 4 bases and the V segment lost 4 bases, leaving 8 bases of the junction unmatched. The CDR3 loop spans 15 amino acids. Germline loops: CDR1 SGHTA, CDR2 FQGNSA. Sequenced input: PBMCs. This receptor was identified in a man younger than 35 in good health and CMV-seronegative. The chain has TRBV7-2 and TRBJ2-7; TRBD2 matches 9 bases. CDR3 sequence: CASSSPTSGRYEQYF. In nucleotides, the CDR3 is TGTGCCAGCAGCTCTCCCACTAGCGGGCGTTACGAGCAGTACTTC.